Listed below are T cell receptor beta chains from one sample, sequenced in a study of blood T cells in healthy people across ages. Using its own MiXCR run on the 5' RACE reads, TCRdb lists one record per CDR3 protein. The top ten hold 22% of the sample, which has roughly 800,000 distinct CDR3 sequences, about three fifths seen once. Input material: blood. The receptors were gathered from a man in his thirties or forties in good health. The conserved cysteine and the conserved F or W are not part of the CDR3 here.

v_gene,j_gene,CDR3aa
TRBV12-3/TRBV12-4,TRBJ2-5,ASSLDVRGETQY
TRBV3-1,TRBJ2-7,ASSQVVAKLHYEQY
TRBV7-2,TRBJ2-1,ASSFGPADEQF
TRBV5-4,TRBJ2-1,ASSARTGQSDEQF
TRBV24-1,TRBJ2-1,ATSEADREAYNEQF
TRBV12-3/TRBV12-4,TRBJ2-7,ASGPVSYEQY
TRBV20-1,TRBJ1-2,SVRGQGDYGYT
TRBV9,TRBJ2-3,ASSVEGTATDTQY
TRBV20-1,TRBJ2-7,SAINSGRVSYEQY
TRBV5-1,TRBJ1-1,ASSLAVFTGNTEAF
TRBV19,TRBJ1-5,ASSRRLREPQH
TRBV20-1,TRBJ2-1,SARDRASSRYNEQF
TRBV7-2,TRBJ1-1,ASSPGGRGGTF
TRBV18,TRBJ2-6,ASSLTTGVGSGANVLT
TRBV5-1,TRBJ1-2,ASSLRPDPNYGYT
TRBV29-1,TRBJ2-1,SVGQGAREQF
TRBV14,TRBJ2-3,ASSQELRDTQY
TRBV6-2/TRBV6-3,TRBJ2-1,ASKPTSGGNEQF
TRBV7-9,TRBJ2-5,ASSLKASPEEKQY
TRBV7-9,TRBJ1-4,ASSLVGEKLF
TRBV2,NA,ASSAGQAQTQY
TRBV29-1,TRBJ1-2,SVNPDRTTNYGCT
TRBV29-1,TRBJ2-7,SVEGYGSAYEQY
TRBV30,TRBJ2-5,AWSVLASSPPRY
TRBV7-9,TRBJ2-7,ASSSRGRLYEQY
TRBV6-2/TRBV6-3,TRBJ2-3,ASSYAAQTSTDTQY
TRBV19,TRBJ2-7,ASSIGDRDYEQY
TRBV7-2,TRBJ2-1,ASSLFLSVKSSVYNEQF
TRBV14,TRBJ2-1,ASSQFLGGAYNEQF
TRBV29-1,TRBJ2-7,SVPLGGGGLSTSDEQY
TRBV4-2,TRBJ1-4,ASSQVGSSNEKLF
TRBV29-1,TRBJ2-7,SGSDREGEQY
TRBV6-5,TRBJ1-5,ASSTDRLDQPQH
TRBV11-2,TRBJ2-1,ASSSGTGGPRNNEQF
TRBV12-3/TRBV12-4,TRBJ2-7,ASSLDRVLYEQY
TRBV4-3,TRBJ2-6,ASSQDRDTGANVLT